The T cell receptor (beta chain) described here comes from a study of cytomegalovirus exposure and HLA in healthy donors. Notes on the study in general: TCR beta sequences reportedly predicted most subjects' HLA-A and HLA-B alleles accurately.

The PCR made use of 60 Vbeta and 13 Jbeta primers. The table came from immunoSEQ multiplex PCR; TCRdb's copy has only in-frame clones and leaves some out. The sample includes approximately 150,000 clones, more than 60% of them seen just once. In the case of this clone: Its cognate antigen is unknown.

V lost 10 bases and J 4 bases, leaving 22 bases between the germline ends. The CDR3 contains 15 residues. The sequence was obtained from a woman aged 18-30 years in good health and CMV-seronegative. Sample: PBMCs. This chain joins TRBV23-1 and TRBJ2-5; D is possibly TRBD2 (6 bases). TRBV23-1 is an ORF, with its function uncertain. The CDR3 DNA sequence: TGCGCCACACACCGGGGCCTAGCCGGGGGAGAGACCCAGTACTTC. Translated, it gives CATHRGLAGGETQYF.